This T cell receptor (beta chain) emerged from a study of blood T cell repertoires in COVID-19. Study-level information: PBMCs, B-cell-depleted T cells, or T cells provided the cDNA or gDNA that made up the material.

The ends were cut back, 1 base at V and 5 bases at J, with 8 bases in the middle. CDR1 and CDR2 from the germline V gene are LGHDT and YNNKEL (reference sequence). The CDR3 runs to 13 residues. The authors' processing: How many nucleated cells were present was estimated from reference gene primer amplification. Only in-frame clones appear in the TCRdb table, and some are missing; sequencing was by immunoSEQ multiplex PCR. D and trimming come from the DNA, and the V and J calls and clone size come from that table. The sample yields about 270,000 clones, approximately 90% seen once. Those enrolled, adults aged about 18 to 89 years, came from fewer than 25 US areas. Participants' reported clinical history set cohort assignment.

Sequencing was done on a sample of PBMCs or T cells enriched from blood (not recorded which). The chain carries TRBV3-1 (or the pseudogene TRBV3-2) and TRBJ1-1, with unresolved D. The TCR was taken from a man aged 35 to 55 who had been exposed to COVID-19. CDR3 protein: CASSQGAWTEAFF. In DNA, the CDR3 is TGTGCCAGCAGCCAAGGCGCGTGGACTGAAGCTTTCTTT.